This T cell receptor beta chain was retrieved from a study of blood T cell repertoires in COVID-19. Study details: Samples came from the United States, Italy and Spain, spanning acute and convalescent COVID-19. In each case, the material was cDNA or gDNA derived from T cells, B-cell-depleted T cells, or PBMCs.

This clone came up once. Per the study methods: Reference gene primer amplification in the assay estimated nucleated cell counts. Measured with immunoSEQ multiplex PCR; TCRdb has only the in-frame clones, and not every one. The D gene and trimming were derived from the DNA, and the V and J assignments and clone size from that table. Of roughly 200,000 clones in the sample, around 79% were seen once. Enrolled during active infection, Seattle patients were then followed longitudinally. Trimming cost V 9 bases and J 7 bases, with 15 bases left between them. Per the germline V gene, CDR1 is MDHEN and CDR2 is SYDVKM. This CDR3 comprises 13 residues.

The chain recombines TRBV28 with TRBJ1-4, with D possibly matching TRBD1 (6 bases). Sequencing used peripheral blood. This sequence was found in a woman in her thirties or forties with COVID-19, enrolled during active disease. The CDR3 sequence: CASRGRRGEKLFF. CDR3 sequence (DNA): TGTGCCAGTCGCGGGCGCAGGGGTGAAAAACTGTTTTTT.